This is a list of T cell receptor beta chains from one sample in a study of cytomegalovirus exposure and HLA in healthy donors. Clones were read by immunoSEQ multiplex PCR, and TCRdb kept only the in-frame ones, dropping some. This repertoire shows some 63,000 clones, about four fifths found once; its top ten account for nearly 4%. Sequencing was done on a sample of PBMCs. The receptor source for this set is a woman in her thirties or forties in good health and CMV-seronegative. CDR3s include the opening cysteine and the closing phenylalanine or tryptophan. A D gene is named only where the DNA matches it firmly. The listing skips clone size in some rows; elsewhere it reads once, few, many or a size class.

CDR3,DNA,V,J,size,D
CASSATTGLYGYTF,TGTGCCAGCAGCGCGACGACAGGGCTCTATGGCTACACCTTC,TRBV7-2,TRBJ1-2,-,TRBD1
CASSISPDSNTGELFF,TGTGCCAGTAGTATAAGTCCGGACTCGAACACCGGGGAGCTGTTTTTT,TRBV19,TRBJ2-2,-,-
CASSFLGDTEAFF,TGTGCCAGCAGCTTCCTAGGGGACACTGAAGCTTTCTTT,TRBV6-5,TRBJ1-1,-,-
CSVQTSGGTDTQYF,TGCAGCGTCCAGACTAGCGGGGGAACAGATACGCAGTATTTT,TRBV29-1,TRBJ2-3,once,TRBD2
CASSLQGQPYEQYF,TGTGCCAGCAGCTTGCAAGGACAGCCCTACGAGCAGTACTTC,TRBV5-4,TRBJ2-7,-,-
CASSSAPGTDEQFF,TGTGCCAGTAGCTCGGCGCCAGGTACGGATGAGCAGTTCTTC,TRBV19,TRBJ2-1,-,-
CASSPGRTGPGQPQHF,TGTGCCAGCAGCCCAGGGAGGACAGGGCCGGGTCAGCCCCAGCATTTT,TRBV21-1,TRBJ1-5,few,-
CASSGTGGPYEQYF,TGTGCCAGCAGTGGGACAGGCGGTCCCTACGAGCAGTACTTC,TRBV6-1,TRBJ2-7,-,TRBD1
CASTPGQGAGSYGYTF,TGTGCCAGCACCCCGGGACAGGGGGCAGGATCCTATGGCTACACCTTC,TRBV2,TRBJ1-2,-,TRBD1
CASSISGQYTGELFF,TGTGCCAGCTCAATTTCGGGACAGTACACCGGGGAGCTGTTTTTT,TRBV18,TRBJ2-2,-,TRBD1
CASSRREGLVRMNTEAFF,TGTGCCAGCAGCCGCAGGGAGGGTCTAGTGAGAATGAACACTGAAGCTTTCTTT,TRBV7-8,TRBJ1-1,-,-
CASSLVGQHEQFF,TGCGCCAGCAGCTTGGTGGGGCAACATGAGCAGTTCTTC,TRBV5-1,TRBJ2-1,-,-
CASRTGFNYGYTF,TGTGCCAGCAGAACAGGGTTTAACTATGGCTACACCTTC,TRBV28,TRBJ1-2,once,-
CASSLGQGLRADTQYF,TGTGCCAGCAGTTTGGGACAGGGGTTGAGGGCAGATACGCAGTATTTT,TRBV6-4,TRBJ2-3,once,TRBD1
CASSPWTGGSYNEQFF,TGTGCCAGCAGCCCCTGGACGGGGGGCTCCTACAATGAGCAGTTCTTC,TRBV5-4,TRBJ2-1,-,TRBD2